Sequencing of this TCR beta chain was carried out in a study of shared clonotypes between healthy human individuals. The protocol was immunoSEQ multiplex PCR, while the TCRdb copy is restricted to in-frame clones and leaves out a portion. The profile shows about 510,000 clones, roughly 95% of them singletons. Per germline, CDR1 SGHRS and CDR2 YFSETQ. The V gene lost 5 bases and the J gene lost 0 bases, with 18 bases spanning the gap. This CDR3 is 17 amino acids long. This receptor was identified in a woman between 25 and 40 years old in good health. The sequenced sample was naive CD4+ T cells sorted from blood. Subset: CD45RA+ positively selected. This chain connects TRBV5-1 to TRBJ1-3; D not certain. The CDR3 region is CASSSNPSLRSGNTIYF. The DNA for the CDR3 is TGCGCCAGCAGTTCAAACCCTAGTCTTCGCTCTGGAAACACCATATATTTT.